The next 7 T cell receptor beta chains were all read from a single sample in a study of blood T cell repertoires in COVID-19. Some clones are missing from TCRdb's copy, which holds only in-frame ones; the method was immunoSEQ multiplex PCR. This sample yields fewer than 350,000 clones, of which roughly 86% are seen a single time; 7.8% belongs to the top ten. Sequencing was done on a sample of peripheral blood. These receptors were taken from a woman between 45 and 65 years old who had recovered from COVID-19.

The V and J genes are TRBV9 and TRBJ2-3; a possible D gene is TRBD2 (5 bases). The V end lost 4 bases, the J end lost 0 bases, and 12 bases lay between the germline ends. Germline CDR1 SGDLS, CDR2 YYNGEE. The CDR3 covers 15 residues. The CDR3 spells CASSPSQRSTDTQYF. In nucleotides, the CDR3 is TGTGCCAGCAGCCCCTCCCAGCGGAGCACAGATACGCAGTATTTT.

The V call is TRBV7-8, the J call TRBJ1-1; D call uncertain. The CDR3 has 16 amino acids. Germline V gene lookup returns CDR1 SGHVS and CDR2 FQNEAQ. The ends were cut back, 0 bases at V and 1 base at J, with 12 bases in the middle. CDR3 amino acids: CASSLARLRENTEAFF. In DNA form, the CDR3 reads TGTGCCAGCAGCTTAGCGCGACTCCGCGAGAACACTGAAGCTTTCTTT.

The chain has TRBV6-2 or TRBV6-3 and TRBJ2-4; TRBD1 is a possible D gene (6 bases). Trimming took off 5 bases at V and 5 bases at J, with 13 bases between the two ends. The CDR3 extends over 14 amino acids. Germline CDR1 MNHEY, CDR2 SVGEGT. The DNA of the CDR3 is TGTGCCAGCAGTACCGGGACACTACAAAACATTCAGTACTTC. Its protein is CASSTGTLQNIQYF.

This chain uses TRBV28 with TRBJ2-3; no firm D call. Trimming took off 5 bases at V and 6 bases at J, with 9 bases between the two ends. From germline, CDR1 is MDHEN and CDR2 SYDVKM. The CDR3 has 12 amino acids. The CDR3 DNA reads TGTGCCAGCAGTGTTAGTGTCGATACGCAGTATTTT. Translating gives CASSVSVDTQYF.

The chain recombines TRBV20-1 with TRBJ1-2; possibly TRBD1 for D (5 bases). The length of the CDR3 is 13 residues. V lost 3 bases and J lost 1, with 9 bases in between. From germline, CDR1 is DFQATT and CDR2 SNEGSKA (reference sequence). Here the CDR3 DNA reads TGCAGTGCTAGTTCAGGGATTAACTATGGCTACACCTTC. Translated, it gives CSASSGINYGYTF.

This rearrangement joins TRBV5-1 to TRBJ2-5, with D perhaps matching TRBD1 (5 bases). This CDR3 comprises 17 residues. Deletions cut 0 bases from V and 1 base from J, with 16 bases between. CDR1 and CDR2 from the germline V gene are SGHRS and YFSETQ. The CDR3 here is CASSLVATSRAQETQYF. CDR3 bases: TGCGCCAGCAGCTTGGTGGCCACCAGCAGGGCCCAAGAGACCCAGTACTTC.

The gene calls are TRBV7-7 and TRBJ2-5, with 10 bases identical to TRBD1. This CDR3 region has 15 residues. The germline CDR1 and CDR2 sequences are SSHAT and FNYEAQ (reference sequence). The V segment lost 4 bases and the J segment 2 bases; nucleotides outside the gene matches: 4. CDR3 coding DNA: TGTGCCAGCAGCTCTGGGACAGGGGAACAAGAGACCCAGTACTTC. This encodes CASSSGTGEQETQYF.